This entry concerns a single T cell receptor (beta chain). Its target is not known. The sample belongs to a study of OX40 agonist ivuxolimab in advanced cancers. Overall study context: Partial responses occurred in Three dose-escalation patients, one with hepatocellular carcinoma and two with cutaneous melanoma. Broader study findings: Low normalized T-cell clonal expansion was additionally recorded for some nonresponders. Average numbers of expanded clones were greater in CD8+ T cells than in CD4+.

Produced via immunoSEQ multiplex PCR; TCRdb's table is partial and in-frame only. The sample contains about 40,000 clones, just under 85% of which appear only once. CDR1 and CDR2 from the germline V gene are MNHEY and SVGAGI. V lost 11 bases, J lost 1 base, and 4 bases stayed unmatched. The CDR3 runs to 13 residues. The chain is built from TRBV6-5 and TRBJ2-3; 9 bases line up with TRBD2. This sample comprised CD4+ or CD8+ T cells sorted from blood, obtained in a trial of the OX40 agonist ivuxolimab. The TCR was taken from an adult with an advanced solid tumor such as melanoma, head and neck, liver or kidney cancer. The CDR3 loop reads CAAGGPGTDTQYF. The CDR3 DNA sequence: TGTGCCGCGGGAGGGCCGGGCACAGATACGCAGTATTTT.